The entry below describes one T cell receptor beta chain. CDR3 length: 14 residues. Trimming removed 4 bases from V and 5 bases from J, with 13 bases in between. Germline loops: CDR1 KGHDR, CDR2 SFDVKD. The data derive from a study of blood T cell repertoires in COVID-19. At the level of the study: Acute-phase and convalescent COVID-19 samples originated in the United States, Italy and Spain. T cells, B-cell-depleted T cells, or PBMCs provided the cDNA or gDNA that served as material.

As handled by the study authors: Reference gene primer amplification in the assay estimated nucleated cell counts. Here immunoSEQ multiplex PCR was the method, and the copy in TCRdb shows in-frame clones only, minus some. Clone size and the V and J calls come from that table; the DNA yielded D and trimming. The sample yields some 320,000 clones, roughly 85% seen once. The receptor comes from a human donor in a cohort sampled during active COVID-19. The chain employs TRBV24-1 and TRBJ2-5; a possible D gene is TRBD2 (6 bases). Sequenced material: peripheral blood. The CDR3 protein is CATSDLGGWETQYF. In nucleotides, the CDR3 is TGTGCCACCAGTGACCTGGGGGGATGGGAGACCCAGTACTTC.